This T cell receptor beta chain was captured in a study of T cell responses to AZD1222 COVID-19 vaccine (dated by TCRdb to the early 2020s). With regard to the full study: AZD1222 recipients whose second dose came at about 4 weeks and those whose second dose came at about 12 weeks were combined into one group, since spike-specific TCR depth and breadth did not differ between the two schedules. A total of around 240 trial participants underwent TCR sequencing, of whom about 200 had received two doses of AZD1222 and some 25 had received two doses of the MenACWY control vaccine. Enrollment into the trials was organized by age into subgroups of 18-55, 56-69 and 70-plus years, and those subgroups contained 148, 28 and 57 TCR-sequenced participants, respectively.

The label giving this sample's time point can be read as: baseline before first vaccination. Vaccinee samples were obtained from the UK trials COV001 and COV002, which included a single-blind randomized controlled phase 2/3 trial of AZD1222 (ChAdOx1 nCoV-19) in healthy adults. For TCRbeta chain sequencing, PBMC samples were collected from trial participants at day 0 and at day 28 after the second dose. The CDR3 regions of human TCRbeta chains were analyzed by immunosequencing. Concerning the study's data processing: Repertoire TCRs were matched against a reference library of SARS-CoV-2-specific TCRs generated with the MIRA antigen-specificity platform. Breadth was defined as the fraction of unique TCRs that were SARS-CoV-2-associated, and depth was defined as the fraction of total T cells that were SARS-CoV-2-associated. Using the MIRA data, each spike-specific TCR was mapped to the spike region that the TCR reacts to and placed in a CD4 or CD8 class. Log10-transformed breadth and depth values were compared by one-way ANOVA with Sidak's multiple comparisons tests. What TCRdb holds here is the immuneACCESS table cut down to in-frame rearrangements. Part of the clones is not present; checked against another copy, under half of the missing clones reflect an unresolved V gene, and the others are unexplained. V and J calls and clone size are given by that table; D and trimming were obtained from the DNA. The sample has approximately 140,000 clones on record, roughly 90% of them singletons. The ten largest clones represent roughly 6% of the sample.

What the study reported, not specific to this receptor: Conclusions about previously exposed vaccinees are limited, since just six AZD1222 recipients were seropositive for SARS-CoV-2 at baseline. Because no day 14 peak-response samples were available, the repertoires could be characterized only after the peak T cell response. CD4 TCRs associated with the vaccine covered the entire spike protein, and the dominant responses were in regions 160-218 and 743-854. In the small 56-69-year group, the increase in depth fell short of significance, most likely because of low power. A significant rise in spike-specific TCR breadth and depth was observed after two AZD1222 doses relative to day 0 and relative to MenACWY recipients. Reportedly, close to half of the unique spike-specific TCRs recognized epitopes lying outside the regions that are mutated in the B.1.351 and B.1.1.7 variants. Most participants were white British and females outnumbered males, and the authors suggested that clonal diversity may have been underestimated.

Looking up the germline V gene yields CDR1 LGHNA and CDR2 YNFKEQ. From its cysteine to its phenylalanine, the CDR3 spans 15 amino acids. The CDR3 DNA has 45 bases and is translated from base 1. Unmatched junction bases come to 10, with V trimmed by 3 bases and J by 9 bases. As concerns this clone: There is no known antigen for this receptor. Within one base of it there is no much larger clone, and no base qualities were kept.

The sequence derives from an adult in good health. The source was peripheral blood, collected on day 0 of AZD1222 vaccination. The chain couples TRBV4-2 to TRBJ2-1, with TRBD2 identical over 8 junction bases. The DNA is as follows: TGTGCCAGCAGCCATCTAGAGCGGGAGTACGTTGAGCAGTTCTTC. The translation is CASSHLEREYVEQFF.